A single sample gave rise to the 10 T cell receptor beta chains below, sequenced in a study of shared T cell receptors in the human thymus. Sequenced by immunoSEQ multiplex PCR; TCRdb stores in-frame clones only, minus some. This sample has hundreds of thousands of clones, with 88% found just once. The data also belong to a second study, concerning human thymus T cells.

Sequencing was performed on thymocytes. The source of these receptors is a boy in the first two years of life with a congenital heart defect.

This chain connects TRBV6-6 to TRBJ2-7; 10 bases are a match to TRBD2. The V segment lost 5 bases and the J segment 4 bases; nucleotides outside the gene matches: 11. CDR3 length equals 16 residues. CDR1 is MNHNY and CDR2 is SVGAGI in the germline V gene (reference sequence). The chain's CDR3 is CASSGLADPPTYEQYF. The CDR3 region has the DNA TGTGCCAGCAGTGGACTAGCGGATCCTCCCACATACGAGCAGTACTTC.

The rearrangement joins TRBV4-1 to TRBJ1-2; 9 bases align to TRBD1. The CDR3 sequence is 15 residues long. Trimming cost V 1 base and J 4 bases; bases outside gene matches: 4. Germline lookup yields CDR1 MGHRA and CDR2 YSYEKL. CDR3 bases: TGCGCCAGCAGCCAAGTGGGGACAGGGACCTATGGCTACACCTTC. Amino acids: CASSQVGTGTYGYTF.

The chain uses TRBV27 and TRBJ1-2; possible D gene TRBD1, 5 bases. This CDR3 has 13 amino acids. V dropped 6 bases and J dropped 2 bases, with 10 bases sitting between them. Germline V lookup: CDR1 MNHEY, CDR2 SMNVEV (reference sequence). CDR3 nucleotide sequence: TGTGCCAGCAGAAGGGGAAGGAACTATGGCTACACCTTC. Protein sequence: CASRRGRNYGYTF.

This chain connects TRBV19 to TRBJ2-3, with TRBD2 matching over 10 bases. The CDR3 sequence is 18 residues long. Germline V gives CDR1 LNHDA, CDR2 SQIVND (reference sequence). J was trimmed by 2 bases and V by 5 bases; bases with no gene match: 13. The CDR3 region is CASSWSEREGRDTDTQYF. The CDR3 region has the DNA TGTGCCAGTAGTTGGAGCGAGCGGGAGGGCCGCGACACAGATACGCAGTATTTT.

The J gene is TRBJ2-5, the V gene TRBV4-3; 10 bases map to TRBD1. Germline CDR1 LGHNA, CDR2 YSLEER. V gave up 1 base and J gave up 2 bases; unmatched junction bases: 7. This CDR3 is 17 amino acids long. The CDR3 reads CASSQGIGTGEQETQYF. CDR3 nucleotides: TGCGCCAGCAGCCAAGGTATCGGGACAGGGGAACAAGAGACCCAGTACTTC.

This clone was counted a few times. The chain couples TRBV4-2 to TRBJ1-5; no clear D gene. Germline V gene data show CDR1 as LGHNA and CDR2 as YNFKEQ. The CDR3 contains 14 residues. Trimming took 2 bases from V and 8 from J, leaving 13 bases between them. The CDR3 sequence is CASSQRWSRKPQHF. CDR3 nucleotides: TGTGCCAGCAGCCAAAGATGGAGCCGCAAGCCCCAGCATTTT.

The V and J genes are TRBV29-1 and TRBJ2-5; no clear D gene. The CDR3 is made up of 11 amino acids. Germline CDR1 is SQVTM and CDR2 is ANQGSEA. The V gene lost 6 bases and the J gene lost 3 bases, with 8 bases spanning the gap. CDR3 sequence (DNA): TGCAGCGTCCCCAGTGAAGAGACCCAGTACTTC. Translation gives CSVPSEETQYF. Looking up the rest from reference TRBV29-1 and TRBJ2-5 gives the full variable domain: SAVISQKPSRDICQRGTSLTIQCQVDSQVTMMFWYRQQPGQSLTLIATANQGSEATYESGFVIDKFPISRPNLTFSTLTVSNMSPEDSSIYLCSVPSEETQYFGPGTRLLVL.

V is TRBV5-1 and J is TRBJ2-1, with 9 bases identical to TRBD2. V was pared by 3 bases and J by 9 bases, with 16 bases of the junction left unmatched. The CDR3 loop spans 17 amino acids. Germline CDR1 and CDR2: SGHRS and YFSETQ. The CDR3 coding sequence is TGCGCCAGCAGCTCTCCTGGGGGCCTAGCGGGATTAGGTGAGCAGTTCTTC. Translated, it gives CASSSPGGLAGLGEQFF.

The chain employs TRBV27 and TRBJ2-2; 7 bases fit TRBD1. Germline CDR1 is MNHEY and CDR2 is SMNVEV (reference sequence). Trimming at V came to 1 base and at J to 6 bases, leaving 5 bases not matched to a gene. This CDR3 comprises 15 residues. The CDR3 loop reads CASSLYRGFAGELFF. The CDR3 nucleotides read TGTGCCAGCAGTTTATACAGGGGATTTGCCGGGGAGCTGTTTTTT.

The rearrangement uses TRBV2 and TRBJ2-5; 7 bases match TRBD2. The end of the DNA aligns better with TRBJ2-7, so the J call may be wrong. The CDR3 is 16 amino acids. Germline V gene data show CDR1 as SNHLY and CDR2 as FYNNEI. The CDR3 DNA is TGTGCCAGCAGTGAAGCGGCGGGAGAAGGGCAATACGAGCAGTACTTC. This encodes CASSEAAGEGQYEQYF.